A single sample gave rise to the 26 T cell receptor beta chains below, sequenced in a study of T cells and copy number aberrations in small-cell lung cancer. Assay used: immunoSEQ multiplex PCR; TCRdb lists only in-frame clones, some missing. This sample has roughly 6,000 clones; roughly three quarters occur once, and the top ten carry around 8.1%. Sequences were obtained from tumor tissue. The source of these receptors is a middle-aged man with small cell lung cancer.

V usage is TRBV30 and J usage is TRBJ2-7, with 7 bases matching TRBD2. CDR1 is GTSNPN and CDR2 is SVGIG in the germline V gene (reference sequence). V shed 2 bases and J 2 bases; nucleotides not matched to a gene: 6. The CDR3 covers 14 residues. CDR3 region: CAWSRASGTYEQYF. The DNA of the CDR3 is TGTGCCTGGAGTAGAGCTAGCGGAACCTACGAGCAGTACTTC.

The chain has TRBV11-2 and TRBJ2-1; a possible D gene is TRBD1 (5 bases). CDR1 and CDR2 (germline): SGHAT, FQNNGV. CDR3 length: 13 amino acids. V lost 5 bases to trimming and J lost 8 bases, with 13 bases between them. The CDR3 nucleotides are TGTGCCAGCAGCCCCCACTGGGGCGATGAGCAGTTCTTC. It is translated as CASSPHWGDEQFF.

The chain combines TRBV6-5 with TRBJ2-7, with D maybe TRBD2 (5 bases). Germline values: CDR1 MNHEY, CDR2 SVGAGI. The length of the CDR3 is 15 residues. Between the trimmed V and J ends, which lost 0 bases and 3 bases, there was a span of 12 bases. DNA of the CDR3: TGTGCCAGCAGTTACTCTGGCAGCGCGGGCTACGAGCAGTACTTC. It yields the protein CASSYSGSAGYEQYF.

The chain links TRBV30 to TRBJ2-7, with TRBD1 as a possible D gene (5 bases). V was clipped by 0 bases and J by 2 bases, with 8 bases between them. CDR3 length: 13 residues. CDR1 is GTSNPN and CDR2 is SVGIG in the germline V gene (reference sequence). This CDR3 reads CAWSVGETYEQYF. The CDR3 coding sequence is TGTGCCTGGAGTGTAGGGGAAACCTACGAGCAGTACTTC. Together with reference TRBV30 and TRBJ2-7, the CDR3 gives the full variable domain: SQTIHQWPATLVQPVGSPLSLECTVEGTSNPNLYWYRQAAGRGLQLLFYSVGIGQISSEVPQNLSASRPQDRQFILSSKKLLLSDSGFYLCAWSVGETYEQYFGPGTRLTVT.

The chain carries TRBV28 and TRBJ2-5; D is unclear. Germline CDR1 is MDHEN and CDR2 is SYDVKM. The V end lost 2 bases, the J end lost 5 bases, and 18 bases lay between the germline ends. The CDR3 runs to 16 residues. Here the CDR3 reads CASSLIISTRAETQYF. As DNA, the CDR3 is TGTGCCAGCAGTTTAATTATCAGCACACGGGCGGAGACCCAGTACTTC. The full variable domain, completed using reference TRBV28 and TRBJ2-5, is DVKVTQSSRYLVKRTGEKVFLECVQDMDHENMFWYRQDPGLGLRLIYFSYDVKMKEKGDIPEGYSVSREKKERFSLILESASTNQTSMYLCASSLIISTRAETQYFGPGTRLLVL.

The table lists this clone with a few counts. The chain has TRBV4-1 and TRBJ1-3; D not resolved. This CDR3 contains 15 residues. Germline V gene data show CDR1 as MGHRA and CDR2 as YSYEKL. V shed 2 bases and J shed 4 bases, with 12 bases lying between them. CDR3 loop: CASSQYTTGGNTIYF. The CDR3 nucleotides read TGCGCCAGCAGCCAATACACAACCGGAGGAAACACCATATATTTT.

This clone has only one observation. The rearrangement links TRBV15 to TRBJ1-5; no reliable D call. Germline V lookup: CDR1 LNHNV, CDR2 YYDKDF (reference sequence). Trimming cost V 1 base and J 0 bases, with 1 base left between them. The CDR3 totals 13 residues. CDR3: CATSRGSNQPQHF. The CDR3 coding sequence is TGTGCCACCAGCAGAGGTAGCAATCAGCCCCAGCATTTT.

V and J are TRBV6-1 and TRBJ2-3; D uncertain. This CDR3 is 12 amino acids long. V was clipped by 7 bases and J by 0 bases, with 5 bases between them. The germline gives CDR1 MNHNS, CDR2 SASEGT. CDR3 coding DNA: TGTGCCAGCACCGGTAGCACAGATACGCAGTATTTT. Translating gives CASTGSTDTQYF.

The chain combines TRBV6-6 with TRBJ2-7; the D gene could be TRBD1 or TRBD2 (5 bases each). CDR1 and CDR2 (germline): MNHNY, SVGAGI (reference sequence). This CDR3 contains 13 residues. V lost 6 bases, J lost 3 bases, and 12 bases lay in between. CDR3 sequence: CASSPGRSYEQYF. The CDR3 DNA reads TGTGCCAGCAGCCCGGGACGGAGCTACGAGCAGTACTTC.

The CDR3 DNA sequence: TGTGCCAGCAGGGGGGGCTACGAGCAGTACTTC. It translates to CASRGGYEQYF. The V and J genes are TRBV28 and TRBJ2-7, with a possible D match to TRBD2 (6 bases). Germline V lookup: CDR1 MDHEN, CDR2 SYDVKM. With 6 bases removed from V and 3 bases from J, the gap between germline ends came to 6 bases. The CDR3 totals 11 residues. Drawing the rest from reference TRBV28 and TRBJ2-7, the complete variable domain is DVKVTQSSRYLVKRTGEKVFLECVQDMDHENMFWYRQDPGLGLRLIYFSYDVKMKEKGDIPEGYSVSREKKERFSLILESASTNQTSMYLCASRGGYEQYFGPGTRLTVT.

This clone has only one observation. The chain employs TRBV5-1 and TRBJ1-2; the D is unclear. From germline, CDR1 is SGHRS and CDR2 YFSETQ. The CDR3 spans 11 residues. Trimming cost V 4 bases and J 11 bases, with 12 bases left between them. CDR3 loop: CASSGNVGYTF. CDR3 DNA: TGCGCCAGCAGCGGTAATGTGGGTTACACCTTC.

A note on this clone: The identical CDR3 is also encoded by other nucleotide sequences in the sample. CDR3 nucleotide sequence: TGTGCCAGCTCAAGGGATTACCAAGAGACCCAGTACTTC. This gives the protein CASSRDYQETQYF. The chain employs TRBV18 and TRBJ2-5; D ambiguous. The germline V gene encodes CDR1 KGHSH and CDR2 LQKENI. The CDR3 is made up of 13 amino acids. V lost 5 bases to trimming and J lost 0 bases, with 7 bases between them.

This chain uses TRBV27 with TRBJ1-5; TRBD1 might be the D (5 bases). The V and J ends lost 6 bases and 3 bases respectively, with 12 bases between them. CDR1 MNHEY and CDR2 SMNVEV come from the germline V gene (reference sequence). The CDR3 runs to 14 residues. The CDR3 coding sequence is TGTGCCAGCAGCCCCTGGGGCTCCAATCAGCCCCAGCATTTT. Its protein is CASSPWGSNQPQHF.

The CDR3 DNA reads as TGCGCCAGCAGCTTGGCCCGCCGCTATGGCTACACCTTC. Translating it yields CASSLARRYGYTF. The chain uses TRBV5-1 and TRBJ1-2; D gene ambiguous. The CDR3 consists of 13 residues. Germline values: CDR1 SGHRS, CDR2 YFSETQ. Trimming took off 0 bases at V and 4 bases at J, with 7 bases between the two ends.

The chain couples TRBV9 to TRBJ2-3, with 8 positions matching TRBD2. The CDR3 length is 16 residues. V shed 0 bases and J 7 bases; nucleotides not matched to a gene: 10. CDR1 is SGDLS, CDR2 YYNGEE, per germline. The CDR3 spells CASSVDPSGGAHTQYF. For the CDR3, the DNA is TGTGCCAGCAGCGTAGACCCCAGCGGGGGAGCGCATACGCAGTATTTT.

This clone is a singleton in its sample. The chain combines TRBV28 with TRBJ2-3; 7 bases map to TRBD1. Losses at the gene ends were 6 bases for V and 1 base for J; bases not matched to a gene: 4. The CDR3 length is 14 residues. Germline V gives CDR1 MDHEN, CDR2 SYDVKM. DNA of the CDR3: TGTGCCAGCAGGCCACAGGGGCGCACAGATACGCAGTATTTT. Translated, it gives CASRPQGRTDTQYF.

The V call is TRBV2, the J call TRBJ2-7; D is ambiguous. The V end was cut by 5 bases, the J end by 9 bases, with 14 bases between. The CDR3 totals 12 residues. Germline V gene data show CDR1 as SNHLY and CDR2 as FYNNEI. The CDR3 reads CASSPPLPAQYF. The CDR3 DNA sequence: TGTGCCAGCAGTCCCCCCCTCCCCGCGCAGTACTTC. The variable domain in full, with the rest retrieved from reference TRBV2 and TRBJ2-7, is EPEVTQTPSHQVTQMGQEVILRCVPISNHLYFYWYRQILGQKVEFLVSFYNNEISEKSEIFDDQFSVERPDGSNFTLKIRSTKLEDSAMYFCASSPPLPAQYFGPGTRLTVT.

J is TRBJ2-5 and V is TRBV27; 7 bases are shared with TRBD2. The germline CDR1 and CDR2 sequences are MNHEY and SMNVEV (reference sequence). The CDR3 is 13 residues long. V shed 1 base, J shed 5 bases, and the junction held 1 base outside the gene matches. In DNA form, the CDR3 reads TGTGCCAGCAGTTTATGGGGGGGGGAGACCCAGTACTTC. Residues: CASSLWGGETQYF.

The DNA for the CDR3 is TGTGCCAGCCGCTCCCCAGAGAACACTGAAGCTTTCTTT. Protein sequence: CASRSPENTEAFF. This chain connects TRBV28 to TRBJ1-1, with unresolved D. Trimming left V 8 bases short and J 1 base short, with 11 bases between. Germline-derived CDR1 and CDR2 are MDHEN and SYDVKM. The length of the CDR3 is 13 residues.

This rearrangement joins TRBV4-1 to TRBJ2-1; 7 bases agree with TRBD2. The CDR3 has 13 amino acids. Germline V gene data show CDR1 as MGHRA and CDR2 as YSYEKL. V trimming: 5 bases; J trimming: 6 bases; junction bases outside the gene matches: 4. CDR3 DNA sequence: TGCGCCAGCAGCTTCCGACTAGCCAATGAGCAGTTCTTC. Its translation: CASSFRLANEQFF.

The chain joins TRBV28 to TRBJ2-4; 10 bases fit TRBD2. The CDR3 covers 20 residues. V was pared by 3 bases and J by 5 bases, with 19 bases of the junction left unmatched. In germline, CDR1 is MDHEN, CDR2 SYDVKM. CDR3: CASSFIGLAGVGGGQNIQYF. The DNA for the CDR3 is TGTGCCAGCAGTTTTATTGGGCTAGCGGGAGTGGGGGGGGGCCAAAACATTCAGTACTTC.

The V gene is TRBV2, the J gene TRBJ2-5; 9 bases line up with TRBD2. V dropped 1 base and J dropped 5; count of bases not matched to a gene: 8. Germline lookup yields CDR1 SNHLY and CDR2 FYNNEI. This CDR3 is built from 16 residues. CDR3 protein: CASSEDLAGGRETQYF. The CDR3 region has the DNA TGTGCCAGCAGTGAAGACCTGGCGGGAGGGAGGGAGACCCAGTACTTC.

CDR3 in amino acids: CASSSPSGGPEGYTF. DNA of the CDR3: TGTGCCAGCAGTTCCCCTTCAGGGGGCCCAGAAGGCTACACCTTC. V usage is TRBV28 and J usage is TRBJ1-2; 8 bases agree with TRBD1. The V segment lost 4 bases and the J segment 8 bases; nucleotides outside the gene matches: 12. This CDR3 comprises 15 residues. CDR1 and CDR2 (germline): MDHEN, SYDVKM.

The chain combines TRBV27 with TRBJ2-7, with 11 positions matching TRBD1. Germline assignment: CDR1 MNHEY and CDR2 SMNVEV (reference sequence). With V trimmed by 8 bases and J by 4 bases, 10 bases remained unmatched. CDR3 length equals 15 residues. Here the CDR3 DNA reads TGTGCCAGCTCTGGGTTTGGACAGGGGGCATACGAGCAGTACTTC. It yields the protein CASSGFGQGAYEQYF.

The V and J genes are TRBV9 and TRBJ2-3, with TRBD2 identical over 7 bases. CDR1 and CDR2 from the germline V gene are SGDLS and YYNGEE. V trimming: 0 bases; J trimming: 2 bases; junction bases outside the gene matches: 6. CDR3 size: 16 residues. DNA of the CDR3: TGTGCCAGCAGCGTAGACGCGGGAGAAATCACAGATACGCAGTATTTT. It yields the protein CASSVDAGEITDTQYF.

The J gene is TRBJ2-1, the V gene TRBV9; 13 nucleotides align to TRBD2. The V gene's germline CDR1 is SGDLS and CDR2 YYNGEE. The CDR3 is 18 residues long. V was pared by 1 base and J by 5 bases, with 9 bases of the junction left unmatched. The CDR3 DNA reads TGTGCCAGCAGCGTACCGGGACTAGCGGGGAGATCGGACAATGAGCAGTTCTTC. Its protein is CASSVPGLAGRSDNEQFF.